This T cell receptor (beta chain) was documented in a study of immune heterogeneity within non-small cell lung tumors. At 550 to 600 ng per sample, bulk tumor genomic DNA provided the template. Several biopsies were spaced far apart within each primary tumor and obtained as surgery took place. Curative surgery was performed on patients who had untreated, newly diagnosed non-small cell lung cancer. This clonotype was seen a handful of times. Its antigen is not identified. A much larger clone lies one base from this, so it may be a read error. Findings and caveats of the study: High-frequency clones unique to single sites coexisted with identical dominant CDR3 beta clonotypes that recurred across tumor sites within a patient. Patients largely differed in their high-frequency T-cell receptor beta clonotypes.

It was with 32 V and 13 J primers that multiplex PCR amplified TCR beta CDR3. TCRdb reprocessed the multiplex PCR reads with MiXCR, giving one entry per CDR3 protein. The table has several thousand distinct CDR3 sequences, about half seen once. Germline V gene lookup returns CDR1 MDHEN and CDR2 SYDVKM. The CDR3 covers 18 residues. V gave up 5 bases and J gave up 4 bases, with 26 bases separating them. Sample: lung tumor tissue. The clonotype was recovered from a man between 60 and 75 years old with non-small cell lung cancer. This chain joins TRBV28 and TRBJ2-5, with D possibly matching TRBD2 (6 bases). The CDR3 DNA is TGTGCCAGCAGTACTTTCTGGAGGGCCAGGGTGTTGAGAGAGACCCAGTACTTC. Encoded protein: CASSTFWRARVLRETQYF.